Below are 5 T cell receptor beta chains sequenced from a single sample in a study of OX40 agonist ivuxolimab in advanced cancers. Profiling relied on immunoSEQ multiplex PCR, and the TCRdb table lists in-frame clones only, not all of them. Of about 35,000 clones listed, about 70% are singletons. Sample: CD4+ or CD8+ T cells sorted from blood, taken in a trial of the OX40 agonist ivuxolimab. Every receptor here comes from an adult with an advanced solid tumor such as melanoma, head and neck, liver or kidney cancer.

This clone was found once. The chain combines TRBV25-1 with TRBJ1-2; 7 bases fit TRBD1. J was trimmed by 4 bases and V by 6 bases; bases with no gene match: 20. This CDR3 is 18 amino acids long. The germline gives CDR1 MGHDK, CDR2 SYGVNS. CDR3 nucleotides: TGTGCCAGCAGCCACGTGAGGGGGATGACAGGGCTGTTCTATGGCTACACCTTC. Its protein is CASSHVRGMTGLFYGYTF.

The chain carries TRBV27 and TRBJ1-2; D remains unclear. CDR1 and CDR2 (germline): MNHEY, SMNVEV (reference sequence). V lost 2 bases to trimming and J lost 6 bases, with 16 bases between them. The CDR3 is made up of 15 amino acids. The CDR3 nucleotides read TGTGCCAGCAGTTTAAATCCCCGAGGTCAGGATGGCTACACCTTC. Its protein product is CASSLNPRGQDGYTF.

The V and J genes are TRBV11-2 and TRBJ1-5; D not resolved. The CDR3 has 14 residues. From germline, CDR1 is SGHAT and CDR2 FQNNGV. Trimming left V 1 base short and J 3 bases short, with 7 bases between. The CDR3 sequence: CASSLGQNNQPQHF. The CDR3 coding sequence is TGTGCCAGCAGCTTAGGGCAGAACAATCAGCCCCAGCATTTT.

This clone was seen more than once but under ten times. This rearrangement joins TRBV10-2 to TRBJ1-1; D gene unclear. Trimming took 0 bases from V and 5 from J, leaving 7 bases between them. Per germline, CDR1 WSHSY and CDR2 SAAADI. The CDR3 loop spans 13 amino acids. This chain's CDR3 is CASSESGLTEAFF. CDR3 nucleotides: TGCGCCAGCAGTGAGTCAGGGCTTACTGAAGCTTTCTTT.

The chain uses TRBV19 and TRBJ1-1, with no clear D. The germline V gene has CDR1 LNHDA and CDR2 SQIVND (reference sequence). The CDR3 extends over 15 amino acids. Trimming took 5 bases from V and 2 from J, leaving 15 bases between them. Written as DNA, the CDR3 is TGTGCCAGTAGTTCGCTGGGAGAAATTAACACTGAAGCTTTCTTT. Amino acids: CASSSLGEINTEAFF.